This passage covers 17 T cell receptor beta chains from one sample sequenced in a study of cytomegalovirus exposure and HLA in healthy donors. Profiled with immunoSEQ multiplex PCR; TCRdb holds only in-frame clones, not every one. The sample includes roughly 270,000 clones, approximately 87% of them seen just once. Source material: PBMCs. The source is a woman under 30 in good health and CMV-seronegative.

V is TRBV9 and J is TRBJ1-5; TRBD1 matches at 7 bases. The CDR3 contains 14 residues. CDR1 is SGDLS and CDR2 is YYNGEE in the germline V gene. The ends lost 0 bases at V and 9 bases at J; junction bases unmatched: 6. The CDR3, as DNA: TGTGCCAGCAGCGTAGGGGACAGTTTGTCGCCCCAGCATTTT. This codes for CASSVGDSLSPQHF.

The chain joins TRBV28 to TRBJ2-2; 7 bases are shared with TRBD1. Germline V lookup: CDR1 MDHEN, CDR2 SYDVKM. This CDR3 has 19 amino acids. V dropped 4 bases and J dropped 2; count of bases not matched to a gene: 16. The CDR3 spells CASSYRLGQPRANTGELFF. CDR3 DNA: TGTGCCAGCAGTTACCGCCTGGGACAGCCCCGGGCTAACACCGGGGAGCTGTTTTTT. Based on the CDR3 plus reference TRBV28 and TRBJ2-2, the full variable domain is DVKVTQSSRYLVKRTGEKVFLECVQDMDHENMFWYRQDPGLGLRLIYFSYDVKMKEKGDIPEGYSVSREKKERFSLILESASTNQTSMYLCASSYRLGQPRANTGELFFGEGSRLTVL.

This clone is a singleton in its sample. The chain joins TRBV28 to TRBJ1-2, with D unresolved. There are 13 residues in the CDR3. Germline CDR1 reads MDHEN; CDR2 reads SYDVKM. Trimming pared 4 bases from V and 6 bases from J, leaving 12 bases between. The CDR3 loop reads CASSSRVRNGYTF. The CDR3 DNA is TGTGCCAGCAGTTCGAGGGTTAGAAATGGCTACACCTTC.

This chain links TRBV6-5 with TRBJ1-2; 9 bases match TRBD1. The V gene end was trimmed by 6 bases and the J gene end by 8 bases; junction bases not matched to a gene: 10. The V gene's germline CDR1 is MNHEY and CDR2 SVGAGI. CDR3 length equals 14 residues. Here the CDR3 DNA reads TGTGCCAGCAGCCGGGGACAGGGAGATCGGGGCTACACCTTC. It encodes CASSRGQGDRGYTF.

This chain links TRBV28 with TRBJ2-3, with D possibly being TRBD2 (6 bases). The CDR3 spans 15 residues. V lost 3 bases to trimming and J lost 4 bases, with 14 bases between them. Germline CDR1 and CDR2: MDHEN and SYDVKM. The CDR3 DNA reads TGTGCCAGCAGTTTCATACGGGGGTATGCAGATACGCAGTATTTT. It encodes CASSFIRGYADTQYF.

The table lists this clone with a count of one. The rearrangement joins TRBV14 to TRBJ2-5; weak D call: TRBD1 (6 bases). With 5 bases removed from V and 5 bases from J, the gap between germline ends came to 18 bases. This CDR3 has 15 residues. The germline CDR1 and CDR2 sequences are SGHDN and FVKESK. The DNA of the CDR3 is TGTGCCAGCAGCATTCTCCAGGGGTCCGGTGAGACCCAGTACTTC. Its protein is CASSILQGSGETQYF.

The V call is TRBV5-1, the J call TRBJ2-2; 13 positions match TRBD2. The CDR3 sequence is 16 residues long. The V and J ends lost 4 bases and 8 bases, in that order; junction bases with no gene match: 8. Per the germline V gene, CDR1 is SGHRS and CDR2 is YFSETQ. The CDR3 bases are TGCGCCAGCAGCCCGAGGACTAGCGGGAGCGGTGGGGAGCTGTTTTTT. This translates into CASSPRTSGSGGELFF.

The V gene is TRBV28, the J gene TRBJ1-2; TRBD1 aligns across 10 bases. The CDR3 is made up of 13 amino acids. The J segment lost 7 bases and the V segment lost 4 bases, leaving 3 bases of the junction unmatched. CDR1 and CDR2 from the germline V gene are MDHEN and SYDVKM. The CDR3 nucleotides read TGTGCCAGCAGTTCCGGGACAGGGGTTGGCTACACCTTC. Translated: CASSSGTGVGYTF.

The rearrangement uses TRBV11-2 and TRBJ2-1, with 8 bases identical to TRBD2. Unmatched junction bases numbered 15, after V lost 7 bases and J lost 10 bases. The CDR3 loop spans 15 amino acids. From germline, CDR1 is SGHAT and CDR2 FQNNGV. The CDR3 protein is CASITGGAGGSEQFF. The CDR3 DNA follows: TGTGCCAGCATCACCGGGGGGGCTGGGGGGTCGGAGCAGTTCTTC.

This chain joins TRBV7-9 and TRBJ2-7; 8 nucleotides match TRBD1. Germline V gene sequence: CDR1 SEHNR, CDR2 FQNEAQ (reference sequence). V trimming: 5 bases; J trimming: 6 bases; junction bases outside the gene matches: 6. This CDR3 comprises 13 residues. Here the CDR3 DNA reads TGTGCCAGCAGCCATTACACAGGGGGCGAGCAGTACTTC. Translated, it gives CASSHYTGGEQYF.

The genes are TRBV27 and TRBJ2-1, with 13 bases lining up with TRBD2. Per the germline V gene, CDR1 is MNHEY and CDR2 is SMNVEV (reference sequence). CDR3 size: 17 residues. V was clipped by 6 bases and J by 6 bases; unmatched bases: 11. This chain's CDR3 is CASRKGTSGDLGNEQFF. CDR3 DNA sequence: TGTGCCAGCAGAAAAGGGACTAGCGGGGACTTGGGCAATGAGCAGTTCTTC.

The chain carries TRBV7-9 and TRBJ1-6, with a weak D call TRBD1 (5 bases). V was cut by 4 bases and J by 11 bases, with 21 bases left in between. Germline CDR1 and CDR2: SEHNR and FQNEAQ (reference sequence). CDR3 length: 16 residues. CDR3 loop: CASSSIGAGPGAPLHF. In DNA, the CDR3 is TGTGCCAGCAGCTCTATTGGGGCAGGGCCGGGGGCACCCCTCCACTTT.

This clone was observed once. The rearrangement uses TRBV6-1 and TRBJ1-4, with 10 bases matching TRBD1. From germline, CDR1 is MNHNS and CDR2 SASEGT. V trimming: 2 bases; J trimming: 5 bases; junction bases outside the gene matches: 5. The CDR3 length is 16 residues. The CDR3 loop is CASSEYSGQGNEKLFF. The CDR3 coding sequence is TGTGCCAGCAGTGAATATTCGGGACAGGGGAATGAAAAACTGTTTTTT.

The chain recombines TRBV10-3 with TRBJ2-7; TRBD1 aligns across 12 bases. Germline V gene sequence: CDR1 ENHRY, CDR2 SYGVKD. The CDR3 is 18 amino acids. V lost 6 bases and J lost 2; bases outside the gene matches: 14. DNA for the CDR3: TGTGCCATCAGGGGACAGGGGGCGAAAATTGGACAAACCTACGAGCAGTACTTC. Translation: CAIRGQGAKIGQTYEQYF.

A note on this clone: The DNA is left out, because the CDR3 cannot be placed on it with certainty; the CDR3 is given as TCRdb lists it. The chain uses TRBV5-6 and TRBJ2-2; the D call in the table, TRBD2, was not verified against the DNA. 18 amino acids form the CDR3, both terminal residues included. Germline CDR1 is SGHDT and CDR2 is YYEEEE. CDR3 protein: CASSLTSGRALRAGELFF.

V is TRBV2 and J is TRBJ1-1, with 8 bases aligning to TRBD1. CDR3 size: 16 residues. CDR1 is SNHLY and CDR2 is FYNNEI in the germline V gene. The V gene end was trimmed by 7 bases and the J gene end by 5 bases; junction bases not matched to a gene: 15. The CDR3 loop reads CASKEQGVGWSTEAFF. The CDR3 nucleotides are TGTGCCAGCAAAGAACAGGGGGTCGGGTGGAGTACTGAAGCTTTCTTT.

The table lists this clone with a few counts. The CDR3 sequence: CASSRTGPNSPLHF. For the CDR3, the DNA is TGTGCCAGCAGTCGGACAGGGCCGAATTCACCCCTCCACTTT. This rearrangement joins TRBV27 to TRBJ1-6; 8 nucleotides match TRBD1. The CDR3 is made up of 14 amino acids. CDR1 MNHEY and CDR2 SMNVEV come from the germline V gene (reference sequence). Germline trimming cut 5 bases from V and 7 bases from J; bases unmatched to any gene: 4.